Shown below are 2 T cell receptor beta chains from a single sample sequenced in a study of blood T cells in healthy people across ages. Alongside a J-beta primer mix, a sample-barcoded 5' primer served in a second PCR lasting about 7 to 12 cycles. TCRdb processed the 5' RACE reads anew with MiXCR; each CDR3 protein has one entry. Counted here are fewer than 800,000 distinct CDR3 sequences, roughly 32% occurring once; the ten biggest clones make up 15%. The sequenced material came from blood. The receptors stem from a woman at least 80 years old in good health.

This clonotype was seen at least ten times. This rearrangement joins TRBV9 to TRBJ1-2, with no clear D. V was trimmed by 4 bases and J by 2 bases, leaving 15 bases between them. In germline, CDR1 is SGDLS, CDR2 YYNGEE. The CDR3 extends over 15 amino acids. The CDR3 region has the DNA TGTGCCAGCAGCATAACCGACGGTGGGAACTATGGCTACACCTTC. Protein sequence: CASSITDGGNYGYTF. The whole variable domain, filled in from reference TRBV9 and TRBJ1-2, reads DSGVTQTPKHLITATGQRVTLRCSPRSGDLSVYWYQQSLDQGLQFLIQYYNGEERAKGNILERFSAQQFPDLHSELNLSSLELGDSALYFCASSITDGGNYGYTFGSGTRLTVV.

There are many counts of this clonotype. The rearrangement joins TRBV6-1 to TRBJ2-5; unclear D gene. CDR3 length equals 14 residues. Germline lookup yields CDR1 MNHNS and CDR2 SASEGT. Trimming took 4 bases from V and 0 from J, leaving 9 bases between them. CDR3 amino acids: CASSGLFYQETQYF. The CDR3 DNA follows: TGTGCCAGCAGTGGACTCTTTTACCAAGAGACCCAGTACTTC.